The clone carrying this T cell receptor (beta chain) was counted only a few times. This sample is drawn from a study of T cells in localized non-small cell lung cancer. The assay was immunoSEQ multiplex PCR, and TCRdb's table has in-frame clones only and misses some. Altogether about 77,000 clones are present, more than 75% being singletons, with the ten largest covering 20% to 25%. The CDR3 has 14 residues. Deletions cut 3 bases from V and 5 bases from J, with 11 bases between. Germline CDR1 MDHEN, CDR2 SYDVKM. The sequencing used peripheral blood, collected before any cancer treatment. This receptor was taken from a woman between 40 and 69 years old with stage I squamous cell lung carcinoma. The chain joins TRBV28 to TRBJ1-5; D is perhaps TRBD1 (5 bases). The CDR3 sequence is CASSFQEGYQPQHF. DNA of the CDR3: TGTGCCAGCAGTTTCCAAGAGGGGTATCAGCCCCAGCATTTT.